A single sample gave rise to the 20 T cell receptor beta chains below, sequenced in a study of blood T cell repertoires in COVID-19. Repertoires were generated with immunoSEQ multiplex PCR, while TCRdb's copy carries only in-frame clones and drops some. In the table there are approximately 240,000 clones, 80% to 90% of which are singletons. The specimen sequenced was peripheral blood. The source is a man aged 50 to 59 who had recovered from COVID-19.

The V and J genes are TRBV4-2 and TRBJ2-1, with D tentatively TRBD2 (6 bases). V was clipped by 4 bases and J by 4 bases, with 17 bases between them. The CDR3 has 16 amino acids. Germline V gene lookup returns CDR1 LGHNA and CDR2 YNFKEQ. The DNA for the CDR3 is TGTGCCAGCAGCCTCCGGGGAGGAGGGATATACAATGAGCAGTTCTTC. The encoded protein is CASSLRGGGIYNEQFF.

This CDR3 is CASSQGLGAVKGSGAFF. In DNA form, the CDR3 reads TGCGCCAGCAGCCAAGGATTGGGGGCGGTGAAGGGGTCAGGAGCTTTCTTT. The chain couples TRBV4-1 to TRBJ1-1; tentatively, D is TRBD1 (6 bases). Trimming cost V 1 base and J 10 bases, with 25 bases left between them. CDR1 is MGHRA, CDR2 YSYEKL, per germline. The CDR3 totals 17 residues.

There are a few counts of this clone. V usage is TRBV29-1 and J usage is TRBJ2-5; 16 bases match TRBD2. The CDR3 consists of 15 residues. The V and J ends lost 4 bases and 5 bases, in that order; junction bases with no gene match: 4. Germline CDR1 reads SQVTM; CDR2 reads ANQGSEA. The CDR3 is CSVAGTSGRVETQYF. Here the CDR3 DNA reads TGCAGCGTTGCCGGGACTAGCGGGAGGGTTGAGACCCAGTACTTC.

The chain joins TRBV5-4 to TRBJ2-5, with 7 positions matching TRBD1. J was trimmed by 2 bases and V by 4 bases; bases with no gene match: 5. Per the germline V gene, CDR1 is SGHNT and CDR2 is YYREEE (reference sequence). The CDR3 length is 14 residues. DNA for the CDR3: TGTGCCAGCAGCACAGACAGGGTTCAAGAGACCCAGTACTTC. This codes for CASSTDRVQETQYF.

V is TRBV6-4 and J is TRBJ1-5, with 7 bases aligning to TRBD1. CDR1 is MRHNA, CDR2 SNTAGT, per germline. V lost 5 bases and J lost 7; bases outside the gene matches: 11. CDR3 size: 15 residues. DNA of the CDR3: TGTGCCAGCAGTCAAGAAACAGGGGTCGGACAGCCCCAGCATTTT. Encoded protein: CASSQETGVGQPQHF.

V and J are TRBV4-1 and TRBJ2-5, with 8 bases matching TRBD2. CDR1 and CDR2 from the germline V gene are MGHRA and YSYEKL. This CDR3 is built from 18 residues. Germline trimming cut 4 bases from V and 1 base from J; bases unmatched to any gene: 14. CDR3: CASSPRRAGGLTQETQYF. The CDR3 region has the DNA TGCGCCAGCAGCCCCCGGCGGGCGGGAGGCCTTACCCAAGAGACCCAGTACTTC.

The chain is built from TRBV27 and TRBJ2-1, with no clear D. Germline CDR1 and CDR2: MNHEY and SMNVEV (reference sequence). V lost 0 bases and J lost 0, with 6 bases in between. The CDR3 loop spans 15 amino acids. CDR3 amino acids: CASSLSPSSYNEQFF. CDR3 coding DNA: TGTGCCAGCAGTTTATCCCCTAGCTCCTACAATGAGCAGTTCTTC.

This clone was counted only a few times. The rearrangement links TRBV15 to TRBJ1-2, with 7 bases that match TRBD1. The CDR3 sequence is 18 residues long. Germline CDR1 is LNHNV and CDR2 is YYDKDF (reference sequence). J gave up 8 bases and V 1 base, and 19 bases lay outside the gene matches. In DNA, the CDR3 is TGTGCCACCAGCAGAGCTCCGAACAGGGGCGTGGGGATTCGGGGCTACACCTTC. It encodes CATSRAPNRGVGIRGYTF. Full variable domain (missing parts from reference TRBV15 and TRBJ1-2): DAMVIQNPRYQVTQFGKPVTLSCSQTLNHNVMYWYQQKSSQAPKLLFHYYDKDFNNEADTPDNFQSRRPNTSFCFLDIRSPGLGDTAMYLCATSRAPNRGVGIRGYTFGSGTRLTVV.

Here the CDR3 reads CASRIQGVGEAFF. The CDR3 region has the DNA TGTGCCAGCAGGATACAGGGGGTAGGTGAAGCTTTCTTT. The chain uses TRBV12-3 or TRBV12-4 and TRBJ1-1, with 8 bases identical to TRBD1. V gave up 6 bases and J gave up 7 bases; unmatched junction bases: 7. The CDR3 spans 13 residues.

The chain employs TRBV28 and TRBJ1-5, with 7 nucleotides matching TRBD1. The CDR3 consists of 14 residues. Losses at the gene ends were 8 bases for V and 2 bases for J; bases not matched to a gene: 6. The germline V gene has CDR1 MDHEN and CDR2 SYDVKM. This CDR3 reads CASDGTGGNQPQHF. CDR3 nucleotide sequence: TGTGCCAGCGATGGTACAGGGGGCAATCAGCCCCAGCATTTT.

The chain combines TRBV19 with TRBJ2-3; weak D call: TRBD1 (5 bases). Germline-derived CDR1 and CDR2 are LNHDA and SQIVND (reference sequence). Trimming removed 5 bases at V and 3 bases at J, with 12 bases between. The CDR3 has 14 residues. The DNA for the CDR3 is TGTGCCAGTAGTCTGGACACGGGTACAGATACGCAGTATTTT. As protein: CASSLDTGTDTQYF.

The chain couples TRBV29-1 to TRBJ1-5; 8 nucleotides line up with TRBD1. After removal of 6 bases from V and 5 bases from J, the junction contained 9 bases not matched to a gene. This CDR3 has 14 residues. The germline V gene encodes CDR1 SQVTM and CDR2 ANQGSEA. The CDR3 DNA is TGCAGCGTGCTCGAGGACAGGGAAGATCAGCCCCAGCATTTT. Protein: CSVLEDREDQPQHF.

The genes are TRBV6-5 and TRBJ1-2; D might be TRBD1 (6 bases). Germline CDR1 reads MNHEY; CDR2 reads SVGAGI. The CDR3 is 14 residues long. V lost 6 bases to trimming and J lost 4 bases, with 15 bases between them. CDR3 protein: CASRNGEGGYGYTF. In nucleotides, the CDR3 is TGTGCCAGCAGGAACGGGGAGGGGGGCTATGGCTACACCTTC.

J is TRBJ2-5 and V is TRBV18, with D tentatively TRBD2 (6 bases). With 0 bases removed from V and 6 bases from J, the gap between germline ends came to 11 bases. The germline CDR1 and CDR2 sequences are KGHSH and LQKENI. This CDR3 has 14 amino acids. This CDR3 reads CASSPPAGWKTQYF. CDR3 in DNA: TGTGCCAGCTCACCACCTGCGGGGTGGAAGACCCAGTACTTC.

This clone was seen more than once but under ten times. The chain has TRBV30 and TRBJ1-2; tentative D call: TRBD1 (5 bases). CDR3 length: 14 amino acids. V shed 5 bases and J shed 4 bases, with 17 bases lying between them. CDR1 is GTSNPN and CDR2 is SVGIG in the germline V gene (reference sequence). CDR3 residues: CAWAPGQGSYGYTF. The CDR3 region has the DNA TGTGCCTGGGCTCCGGGCCAGGGAAGCTATGGCTACACCTTC. Full variable domain (rest looked up from reference TRBV30 and TRBJ1-2): SQTIHQWPATLVQPVGSPLSLECTVEGTSNPNLYWYRQAAGRGLQLLFYSVGIGQISSEVPQNLSASRPQDRQFILSSKKLLLSDSGFYLCAWAPGQGSYGYTFGSGTRLTVV.

This clone occurred once. This chain connects TRBV28 to TRBJ2-6, with D possibly being TRBD1 (5 bases). With 6 bases removed from V and 2 bases from J, the gap between germline ends came to 8 bases. CDR3 size: 14 residues. Germline V gene sequence: CDR1 MDHEN, CDR2 SYDVKM. The CDR3 reads CASRGPTGANVLTF. For the CDR3, the DNA is TGTGCCAGCAGGGGGCCCACTGGGGCCAACGTCCTGACTTTC. The whole variable domain, filled in from reference TRBV28 and TRBJ2-6, reads DVKVTQSSRYLVKRTGEKVFLECVQDMDHENMFWYRQDPGLGLRLIYFSYDVKMKEKGDIPEGYSVSREKKERFSLILESASTNQTSMYLCASRGPTGANVLTFGAGSRLTVL.

The chain has TRBV4-2 and TRBJ1-2; TRBD1 aligns across 7 bases. The germline gives CDR1 LGHNA, CDR2 YNFKEQ. This CDR3 is built from 15 residues. J lost 2 bases, V lost 3 bases, and 6 bases had no gene match. For the CDR3, the DNA is TGTGCCAGCAGCCATTCGACAGGGCCCAACTATGGCTACACCTTC. Translated: CASSHSTGPNYGYTF.

The chain links TRBV6-2 or TRBV6-3 to TRBJ2-1; the match to TRBD2 covers 9 bases. Germline assignment: CDR1 MNHEY and CDR2 SVGEGT. The junction had 6 bases not matched to a gene; V was cut back by 2 bases and J by 4 bases. There are 16 residues in the CDR3. The CDR3 is CASSYRREGKYNEQFF. The CDR3 DNA follows: TGTGCCAGCAGTTACCGGCGGGAGGGAAAGTACAATGAGCAGTTCTTC.

This chain connects TRBV30 to TRBJ2-2; D might be TRBD2 (5 bases). In germline, CDR1 is GTSNPN, CDR2 SVGIG (reference sequence). There are 12 residues in the CDR3. With 2 bases removed from V and 10 bases from J, the gap between germline ends came to 11 bases. CDR3 region: CAWSRSREELFF. CDR3 coding DNA: TGTGCCTGGAGTAGGTCCCGGGAGGAGCTGTTTTTT.

This sequence joins TRBV5-8 and TRBJ2-2; the match to TRBD2 covers 11 bases. The germline gives CDR1 SGHTS, CDR2 YDEGEE. The CDR3 has 17 residues. With 4 bases clipped from V and 8 bases from J, the junction kept 13 bases outside the gene matches. CDR3 loop: CASSHTKTSGIIGELFF. The CDR3 DNA is TGTGCCAGCAGCCACACCAAGACTAGCGGGATTATTGGGGAGCTGTTTTTT.